The clone carrying this TCR beta chain was counted only a few times. The antigen remains undetermined. This sample was included in a study of shared clonotypes between healthy human individuals. For the study at large: CD4 naive and CD4 memory each took three plates per donor, while CD8 naive took two and CD8 memory one. Study-wide points: There were few donors, and this limited the genetic and exposure-history diversity represented.

Naive-designated CD8 cells lacked CD45RO, were positively enriched for CCR7, and omitted terminally differentiated effector memory CD45RA+ cells. Germline CDR1 is MNHNY and CDR2 is SVGAGI (reference sequence). The junction had 2 bases not matched to a gene; V was cut back by 2 bases and J by 7 bases. CDR3 size: 13 residues. Using immunoSEQ multiplex PCR, the repertoire was profiled, and TCRdb retains in-frame clones only, with some absent. The sample consists of over 2 million clones, about 95% of them appearing once. This chain joins TRBV6-6 and TRBJ2-7; 10 bases fit TRBD2. This clonotype was sampled from a man aged 18 to 29 in good health. Specimen: naive CD8+ T cells sorted from blood. The CDR3 DNA sequence: TGTGCCAGCAGTTACGTTAGCGGGGGGGAGCAGTACTTC. It specifies CASSYVSGGEQYF.